The 30 T cell receptor beta chains presented below share a single source sample, sequenced in a study of cytomegalovirus exposure and HLA in healthy donors. The PCR contained 60 Vbeta and 13 Jbeta primers. Profiling relied on immunoSEQ multiplex PCR, and the TCRdb table lists in-frame clones only, not all of them. The sample comprises around 190,000 clones, about 83% of which are singletons, and about 1.7% rests with the top ten. The sample taken for sequencing was PBMCs. These TCRs come from a man in his forties in good health and CMV-seropositive.

V and J are TRBV7-9 and TRBJ2-3, with 9 bases that match TRBD1. CDR3 length equals 15 residues. Losses at the gene ends were 1 base for V and 6 bases for J; bases not matched to a gene: 5. CDR1 and CDR2 (germline): SEHNR, FQNEAQ (reference sequence). CDR3 in amino acids: CASSLGTGALDTQYF. The CDR3 DNA is TGTGCCAGCAGCTTAGGGACAGGGGCCCTGGATACGCAGTATTTT.

The chain is built from TRBV28 and TRBJ1-5; the match to TRBD1 covers 11 bases. CDR1 is MDHEN, CDR2 SYDVKM, per germline. Trimming removed 5 bases from V and 1 base from J; junction bases left unmatched: 7. CDR3 size: 17 residues. CDR3 sequence: CASSTQGQGVSNQPQHF. The CDR3, as DNA: TGTGCCAGCAGTACCCAGGGACAGGGGGTAAGCAATCAGCCCCAGCATTTT.

The gene calls are TRBV27 and TRBJ2-7, with 7 bases lining up with TRBD2. V dropped 6 bases and J dropped 6; count of bases not matched to a gene: 5. This CDR3 comprises 12 residues. Germline CDR1 is MNHEY and CDR2 is SMNVEV (reference sequence). As DNA, the CDR3 is TGTGCCAGCAGCCTGGGGGGGACCGAGCAGTACTTC. Translation gives CASSLGGTEQYF.

The rearrangement links TRBV5-1 to TRBJ2-1, with D possibly being TRBD2 (6 bases). Germline loops: CDR1 SGHRS, CDR2 YFSETQ. The V end lost 0 bases, the J end lost 10 bases, and 17 bases lay between the germline ends. The CDR3 is made up of 15 amino acids. Here the CDR3 DNA reads TGCGCCAGCAGCTTGGTCGGGAGCCGGGGAGAAGAGCAGTTCTTC. Protein product: CASSLVGSRGEEQFF.

This clone was recorded a few times. The chain is built from TRBV5-4 and TRBJ1-2; TRBD1 aligns across 10 bases. Germline CDR1 reads SGHNT; CDR2 reads YYREEE (reference sequence). This CDR3 has 15 residues. With V trimmed by 4 bases and J by 7 bases, 10 bases remained unmatched. The CDR3 DNA reads TGTGCCAGCAGCCTCGCTCTGGGACAGGGGACTGGCTACACCTTC. It yields the protein CASSLALGQGTGYTF. The full variable domain, with the rest looked up from reference TRBV5-4 and TRBJ1-2, is ETGVTQSPTHLIKTRGQQVTLRCSSQSGHNTVSWYQQALGQGPQFIFQYYREEENGRGNFPPRFSGLQFPNYSSELNVNALELDDSALYLCASSLALGQGTGYTFGSGTRLTVV.

The chain carries TRBV11-2 and TRBJ2-7, with 8 bases that match TRBD2. The CDR3 extends over 14 amino acids. Germline values: CDR1 SGHAT, CDR2 FQNNGV. Trimming removed 3 bases from V and 10 bases from J; junction bases left unmatched: 11. The CDR3 coding sequence is TGTGCCAGCAGCTTTACTAGCGGAAGAGGGGGACAGTACTTC. This encodes CASSFTSGRGGQYF.

This clone has a single count. This sequence joins TRBV10-1 and TRBJ1-2; a possible D gene is TRBD1 (5 bases). The CDR3 is 14 amino acids. The V end was cut by 5 bases, the J end by 3 bases, with 13 bases between. Germline V gene data show CDR1 as WNHNN and CDR2 as SYGVQD (reference sequence). As DNA, the CDR3 is TGCGCCAGCAGTCCTACAGCAGGGTACTATGGCTACACCTTC. Translating gives CASSPTAGYYGYTF.

This chain joins TRBV10-3 and TRBJ2-7; D perhaps matches TRBD2 (5 bases). The CDR3 is 13 amino acids. Germline V CDR1 and CDR2: ENHRY, SYGVKD. V shed 1 base and J shed 5 bases, with 9 bases lying between them. CDR3 sequence (DNA): TGTGCCATCAGTGAGTATGGAGGCGACGAGCAGTACTTC. It codes for CAISEYGGDEQYF.

Note on this clone: Germline and junction disagree at one end, which may indicate a read error. The chain couples TRBV5-1 to TRBJ2-6, with D possibly matching TRBD1 (6 bases). This CDR3 has 15 residues. In germline, CDR1 is SGHRS, CDR2 YFSETQ. The CDR3 here is CASSSTGSGANGLTF. The DNA of the CDR3 is TGCGCCAGCAGCTCTACAGGGTCTGGGGCCAACGGCCTGACTTTC.

The chain couples TRBV5-1 to TRBJ2-1; 7 nucleotides line up with TRBD2. V gave up 3 bases and J gave up 2 bases; unmatched junction bases: 5. This CDR3 is 15 amino acids long. The germline V gene has CDR1 SGHRS and CDR2 YFSETQ. The CDR3 region is CASSSSGAPYNEQFF. The CDR3 DNA follows: TGCGCCAGCAGCTCCAGCGGGGCACCCTACAATGAGCAGTTCTTC.

The chain employs TRBV9 and TRBJ2-2, with D maybe TRBD1 (6 bases). Trimming shortened V by 4 bases and J by 6 bases, and 10 bases separated the two germline ends. Germline CDR1 SGDLS, CDR2 YYNGEE. CDR3 length equals 13 residues. The CDR3 region is CASSKNRAGELFF. CDR3 in DNA: TGTGCCAGCAGCAAAAACAGGGCCGGGGAGCTGTTTTTT.

Points on this clone: This CDR3 fails to terminate in the conserved phenylalanine or tryptophan, so it likely reflects a read error. J is TRBJ1-1 and V is TRBV6-1; 8 nucleotides line up with TRBD1. The CDR3 covers 15 residues. V shed 6 bases, J shed 5 bases, and the junction held 11 bases outside the gene matches. The germline CDR1 and CDR2 sequences are MNHNS and SASEGT. CDR3 sequence: CASRTHRGGRTEAFL. The CDR3 DNA reads TGTGCCAGCAGAACGCACAGGGGGGGACGTACTGAAGCTTTCCTT.

J is TRBJ2-1 and V is TRBV4-1; 8 bases are shared with TRBD1. This CDR3 spans 17 amino acids. Germline V gene lookup returns CDR1 MGHRA and CDR2 YSYEKL. V shed 0 bases, J shed 9 bases, and the junction held 13 bases outside the gene matches. DNA of the CDR3: TGCGCCAGCAGCCAAGATTCACGGGTACAGGGGGGTCGTGAGCAGTTCTTC. Translated, it gives CASSQDSRVQGGREQFF.

The V and J genes are TRBV7-3 and TRBJ2-2, with TRBD2 matching 12 bases. Germline V gene lookup returns CDR1 SGHTA and CDR2 FQGTGA. J was trimmed by 3 bases and V by 2 bases; bases with no gene match: 1. The length of the CDR3 is 16 residues. In DNA form, the CDR3 reads TGTGCCAGCAGCTTACTAGCGGGAGGGCACACCGGGGAGCTGTTTTTT. This gives the protein CASSLLAGGHTGELFF. Full variable domain (rest looked up from reference TRBV7-3 and TRBJ2-2): GAGVSQTPSNKVTEKGKYVELRCDPISGHTALYWYRQSLGQGPEFLIYFQGTGAADDSGLPNDRFFAVRPEGSVSTLKIQRTERGDSAVYLCASSLLAGGHTGELFFGEGSRLTVL.

CDR3 residues: CASRTGTANTGELFF. CDR3 coding DNA: TGTGCCTCCCGGACCGGGACAGCGAACACCGGGGAGCTGTTTTTT. The chain carries TRBV12-5 and TRBJ2-2; 7 bases are shared with TRBD1. This CDR3 contains 15 residues. In germline, CDR1 is LGHNT, CDR2 FRNRAP.

The table lists this clone with a few counts. The chain joins TRBV11-3 to TRBJ2-1; TRBD2 matches at 10 bases. The CDR3 covers 15 residues. V was clipped by 6 bases and J by 7 bases; unmatched bases: 9. Germline CDR1 and CDR2: SGHNT and YENEEA. CDR3: CASSYASGSRNEQFF. The CDR3 nucleotides are TGTGCCAGCAGTTATGCTAGCGGGAGTAGGAATGAGCAGTTCTTC.

The CDR3 sequence: CASSAWPLDTIYF. In DNA form, the CDR3 reads TGTGCCAGCAGTGCCTGGCCATTGGACACCATATATTTT. The chain is built from TRBV7-9 and TRBJ1-3, with D unresolved. This CDR3 comprises 13 residues. Trimming left V 6 bases short and J 8 bases short, with 14 bases between. The V gene's germline CDR1 is SEHNR and CDR2 FQNEAQ (reference sequence).

This sequence joins TRBV9 and TRBJ2-1; 10 nucleotides line up with TRBD2. The CDR3 contains 18 residues. The V and J ends lost 0 bases and 0 bases, in that order; junction bases with no gene match: 6. Per the germline V gene, CDR1 is SGDLS and CDR2 is YYNGEE. CDR3 DNA sequence: TGTGCCAGCAGCGTAGCGGTTAGCGGGAGGAGCTCCTACAATGAGCAGTTCTTC. As protein: CASSVAVSGRSSYNEQFF.

A single count supports this clone. This rearrangement joins TRBV6-5 to TRBJ2-5, with 8 bases identical to TRBD1. Matching the DNA end better, TRBJ2-7 makes the J call doubtful. The length of the CDR3 is 12 residues. CDR1 is MNHEY and CDR2 is SVGAGI in the germline V gene. The CDR3 reads CATRQGLYEQYF. The CDR3 region has the DNA TGTGCCACCCGACAGGGGTTGTACGAGCAGTACTTC.

V usage is TRBV6-1 and J usage is TRBJ1-1; 8 bases agree with TRBD1. The CDR3 length is 17 residues. The V and J ends lost 4 bases and 0 bases, in that order; junction bases with no gene match: 10. The V gene's germline CDR1 is MNHNS and CDR2 SASEGT. This CDR3 is CASSVEPGQALNTEAFF. The CDR3, as DNA: TGTGCCAGCAGTGTTGAACCGGGACAGGCTCTGAACACTGAAGCTTTCTTT.

The chain joins TRBV5-6 to TRBJ1-1; D is unresolved. The germline gives CDR1 SGHDT, CDR2 YYEEEE. V was clipped by 3 bases and J by 4 bases, with 10 bases between them. The CDR3 totals 13 residues. This chain's CDR3 is CASSSPGGTEAFF. In DNA, the CDR3 is TGTGCCAGCAGCTCTCCGGGAGGCACTGAAGCTTTCTTT.

J is TRBJ2-7 and V is TRBV18, with TRBD1 matching 7 bases. Germline assignment: CDR1 KGHSH and CDR2 LQKENI. V lost 3 bases and J lost 1; bases outside the gene matches: 9. This CDR3 has 16 residues. In DNA form, the CDR3 reads TGTGCCAGCTCACCCAGAAGGGACAGCCGGTCCTACGAGCAGTACTTC. Its protein product is CASSPRRDSRSYEQYF.

The table lists this clone with a count of one. The rearrangement joins TRBV5-6 to TRBJ2-1; TRBD1 aligns across 9 bases. Germline V gene lookup returns CDR1 SGHDT and CDR2 YYEEEE. CDR3 length equals 13 residues. Trimming removed 3 bases from V and 14 bases from J; junction bases left unmatched: 9. Here the CDR3 DNA reads TGTGCCAGCAGCTCCGACAGGGGGGAACGGGAGTTCTTC. Protein: CASSSDRGEREFF.

The V and J genes are TRBV7-2 and TRBJ2-7; 10 nucleotides line up with TRBD2. CDR3 length: 14 residues. CDR1 and CDR2 (germline): SGHTA, FQGNSA. The V segment lost 4 bases and the J segment 3 bases; nucleotides outside the gene matches: 3. In DNA, the CDR3 is TGTGCCAGCAGCTCTAGCGGGAGTATCTACGAGCAGTACTTC. Its protein is CASSSSGSIYEQYF. Full variable domain (outside the CDR3, taken from reference TRBV7-2 and TRBJ2-7): GAGVSQSPSNKVTEKGKDVELRCDPISGHTALYWYRQSLGQGLEFLIYFQGNSAPDKSGLPSDRFSAERTGGSVSTLTIQRTQQEDSAVYLCASSSSGSIYEQYFGPGTRLTVT.

V usage is TRBV7-2 and J usage is TRBJ1-5, with a weak D call TRBD1 (5 bases). The CDR3 runs 18 residues. CDR1 is SGHTA and CDR2 is FQGNSA in the germline V gene. Trimming pared 1 base from V and 1 base from J, leaving 17 bases between. The CDR3 is CASSLGGWGVESNQPQHF. The CDR3 DNA sequence: TGTGCCAGCAGCTTAGGGGGGTGGGGGGTCGAGAGCAATCAGCCCCAGCATTTT.

The V and J genes are TRBV6-6 and TRBJ2-2; TRBD2 might be the D (5 bases). Germline loops: CDR1 MNHNY, CDR2 SVGAGI (reference sequence). V was pared by 5 bases and J by 6 bases, with 10 bases between. This CDR3 is 13 amino acids long. This chain's CDR3 is CASSPTRSGELFF. CDR3 bases: TGTGCCAGCAGTCCTACTAGATCCGGGGAGCTGTTTTTT.

This rearrangement joins TRBV30 to TRBJ2-7; perhaps TRBD1 as D (7 bases). CDR1 is GTSNPN, CDR2 SVGIG, per germline (reference sequence). The CDR3 spans 11 residues. V gave up 8 bases and J gave up 3 bases, with 11 bases separating them. The CDR3: CAAQGGYEQYF. The CDR3 coding sequence is TGTGCCGCCCAGGGGGGCTACGAGCAGTACTTC.

This rearrangement joins TRBV11-2 to TRBJ1-1; TRBD1 agrees at 8 bases. Trimming took 5 bases from V and 5 from J; bases not matched to a gene: 7. The germline V gene encodes CDR1 SGHAT and CDR2 FQNNGV. The CDR3 extends over 14 amino acids. The CDR3 spells CASSIGQGRTEAFF. In DNA form, the CDR3 reads TGTGCCAGCAGCATCGGACAGGGTCGGACTGAAGCTTTCTTT. Full variable domain (remainder filled in from reference TRBV11-2 and TRBJ1-1): EAGVAQSPRYKIIEKRQSVAFWCNPISGHATLYWYQQILGQGPKLLIQFQNNGVVDDSQLPKDRFSAERLKGVDSTLKIQPAKLEDSAVYLCASSIGQGRTEAFFGQGTRLTVV.

This clone is a singleton in its sample. The V gene is TRBV18, the J gene TRBJ1-5; D might be TRBD1 (5 bases). Germline CDR1 is KGHSH and CDR2 is LQKENI. This CDR3 has 14 amino acids. V was trimmed by 0 bases and J by 6 bases, leaving 9 bases between them. The CDR3 reads CASSPPSRAQPQHF. As DNA, the CDR3 is TGTGCCAGCTCACCACCATCCAGGGCTCAGCCCCAGCATTTT.

The chain links TRBV9 to TRBJ2-2; no clear D gene. Germline V CDR1 and CDR2: SGDLS, YYNGEE. V was shortened by 4 bases and J by 1 base, with 14 bases between the two germline ends. The CDR3 is 16 residues long. CDR3 region: CASSKSSAENTGELFF. The CDR3 DNA is TGTGCCAGCAGCAAGTCATCGGCGGAGAACACCGGGGAGCTGTTTTTT.